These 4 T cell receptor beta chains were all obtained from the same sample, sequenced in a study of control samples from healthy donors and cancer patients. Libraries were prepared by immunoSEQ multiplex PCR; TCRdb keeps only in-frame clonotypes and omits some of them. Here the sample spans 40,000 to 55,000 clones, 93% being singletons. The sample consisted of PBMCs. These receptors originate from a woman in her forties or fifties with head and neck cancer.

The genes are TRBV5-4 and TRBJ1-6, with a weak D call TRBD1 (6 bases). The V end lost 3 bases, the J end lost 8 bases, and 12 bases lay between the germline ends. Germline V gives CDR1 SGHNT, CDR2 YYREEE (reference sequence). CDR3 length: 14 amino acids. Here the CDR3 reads CASSSDSRDSPLHF. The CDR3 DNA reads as TGTGCCAGCAGCTCGGACAGCCGGGATTCACCCCTCCACTTT.

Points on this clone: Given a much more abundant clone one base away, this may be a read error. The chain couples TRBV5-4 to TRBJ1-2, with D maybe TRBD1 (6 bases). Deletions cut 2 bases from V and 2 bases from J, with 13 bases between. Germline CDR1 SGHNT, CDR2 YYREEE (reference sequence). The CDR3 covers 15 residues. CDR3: CASSFFRGRNYGYTF. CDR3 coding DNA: TGTGCCAGCAGCTTTTTCCGGGGGCGGAACTATGGCTACACCTTC.

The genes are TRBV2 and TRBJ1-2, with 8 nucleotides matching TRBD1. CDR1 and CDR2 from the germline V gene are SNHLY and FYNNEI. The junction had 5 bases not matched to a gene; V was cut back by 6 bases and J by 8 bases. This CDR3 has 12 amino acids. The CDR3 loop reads CASRTTGEGYTF. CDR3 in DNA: TGTGCCAGCAGGACGACAGGGGAAGGCTACACCTTC.

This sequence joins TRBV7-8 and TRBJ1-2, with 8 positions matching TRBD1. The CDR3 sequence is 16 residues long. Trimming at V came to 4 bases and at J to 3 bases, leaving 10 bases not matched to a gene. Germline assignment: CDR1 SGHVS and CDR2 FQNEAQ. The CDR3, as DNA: TGTGCCAGCAGCTCAGACGGGATGGACAGGGACTATGGCTACACCTTC. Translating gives CASSSDGMDRDYGYTF.